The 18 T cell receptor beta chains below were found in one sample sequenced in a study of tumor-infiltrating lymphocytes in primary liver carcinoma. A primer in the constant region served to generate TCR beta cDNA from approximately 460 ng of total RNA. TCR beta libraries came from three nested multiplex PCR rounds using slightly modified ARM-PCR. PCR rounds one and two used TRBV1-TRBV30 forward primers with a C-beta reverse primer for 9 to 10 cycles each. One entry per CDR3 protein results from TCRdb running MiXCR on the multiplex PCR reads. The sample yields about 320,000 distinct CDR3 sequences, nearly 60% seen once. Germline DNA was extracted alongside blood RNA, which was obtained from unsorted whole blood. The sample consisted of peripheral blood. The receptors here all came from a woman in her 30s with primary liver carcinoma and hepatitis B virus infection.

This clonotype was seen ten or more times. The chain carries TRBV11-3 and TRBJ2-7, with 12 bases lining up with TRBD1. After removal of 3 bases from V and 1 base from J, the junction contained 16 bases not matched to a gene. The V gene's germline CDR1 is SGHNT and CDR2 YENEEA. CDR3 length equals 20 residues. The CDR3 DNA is TGTGCCAGCAGCTTCAATCTCGGGACAGGGGGCGCGGTACGGTCCTACGAGCAGTACTTC. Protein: CASSFNLGTGGAVRSYEQYF.

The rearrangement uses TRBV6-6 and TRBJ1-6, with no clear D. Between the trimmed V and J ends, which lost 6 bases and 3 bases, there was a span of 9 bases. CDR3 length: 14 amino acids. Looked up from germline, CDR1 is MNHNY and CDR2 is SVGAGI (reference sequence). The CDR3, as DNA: TGTGCCAGCAGCCAGGTGGTCTATAATTCACCCCTCCACTTT. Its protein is CASSQVVYNSPLHF.

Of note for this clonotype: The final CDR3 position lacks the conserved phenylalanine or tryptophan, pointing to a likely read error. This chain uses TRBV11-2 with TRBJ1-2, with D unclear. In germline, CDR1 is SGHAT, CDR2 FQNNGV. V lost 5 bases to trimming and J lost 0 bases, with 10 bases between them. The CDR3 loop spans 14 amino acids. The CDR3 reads CASSRLLANYGYTL. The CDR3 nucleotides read TGTGCCAGCAGCCGACTGCTAGCTAACTATGGCTACACCTTG.

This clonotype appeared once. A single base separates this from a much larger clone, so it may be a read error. In nucleotides, the CDR3 is TGCGCCAGCAGCCTGGGGACTATTCCTTCCAGTGAGCAGTTCTTC. Protein sequence: CASSLGTIPSSEQFF. V is TRBV4-1 and J is TRBJ2-1; the match to TRBD2 covers 7 bases. The CDR3 extends over 15 amino acids. The V gene's germline CDR1 is MGHRA and CDR2 YSYEKL. V was pared by 4 bases and J by 9 bases, with 12 bases of the junction left unmatched.

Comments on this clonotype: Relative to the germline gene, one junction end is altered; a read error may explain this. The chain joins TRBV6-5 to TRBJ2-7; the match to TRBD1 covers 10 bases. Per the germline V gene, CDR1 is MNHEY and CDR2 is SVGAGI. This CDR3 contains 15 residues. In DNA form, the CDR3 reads TGTGCCTGCAGAAAGACGCCGGGACAGGGGTACGAGCAGTACTTC. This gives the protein CACRKTPGQGYEQYF.

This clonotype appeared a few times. In DNA form, the CDR3 reads TGTGCCAGCAGCTTCGAAACCTACGAGCAGTACTTC. It specifies CASSFETYEQYF. V is TRBV13 and J is TRBJ2-7; D ambiguous. V gave up 3 bases and J gave up 2 bases, with 5 bases separating them. Germline V gene lookup returns CDR1 PRHDT and CDR2 FYEKMQ (reference sequence). The CDR3 sequence is 12 residues long.

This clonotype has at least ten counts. The CDR3 is CSVETGYNQPQHF. Written as DNA, the CDR3 is TGCAGCGTTGAAACGGGGTACAATCAGCCCCAGCATTTT. V gene TRBV29-1 combines with J gene TRBJ1-5, with D unresolved. Germline loops: CDR1 SQVTM, CDR2 ANQGSEA. V shed 2 bases and J shed 3 bases, with 8 bases lying between them. The CDR3 sequence is 13 residues long.

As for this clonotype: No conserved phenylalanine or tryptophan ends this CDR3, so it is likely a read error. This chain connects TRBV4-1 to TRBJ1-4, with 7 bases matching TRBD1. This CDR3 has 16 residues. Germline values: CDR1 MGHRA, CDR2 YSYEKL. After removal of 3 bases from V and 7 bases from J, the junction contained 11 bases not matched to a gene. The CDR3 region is CASSHDPPGGGEKLFS. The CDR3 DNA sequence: TGCGCCAGCAGCCATGATCCTCCAGGGGGTGGTGAAAAACTGTTTTCT.

In DNA, the CDR3 is TGTGCCAGCAGCTTAGCGGGAGACAGTTCTGAAGCTTTCTTT. It specifies CASSLAGDSSEAFF. V usage is TRBV13 and J usage is TRBJ1-1; perhaps TRBD1 as D (5 bases). Germline CDR1 reads PRHDT; CDR2 reads FYEKMQ (reference sequence). The CDR3 sequence is 14 residues long. V dropped 1 base and J dropped 6 bases, with 12 bases sitting between them. The full variable domain, its missing parts supplied by reference TRBV13 and TRBJ1-1, is AAGVIQSPRHLIKEKRETATLKCYPIPRHDTVYWYQQGPGQDPQFLISFYEKMQSDKGSIPDRFSAQQFSDYHSELNMSSLELGDSALYFCASSLAGDSSEAFFGQGTRLTVV.

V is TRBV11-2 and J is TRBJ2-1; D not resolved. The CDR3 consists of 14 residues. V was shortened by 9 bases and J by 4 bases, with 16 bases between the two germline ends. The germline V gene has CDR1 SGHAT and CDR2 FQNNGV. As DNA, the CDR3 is TGTGCCAGGAGCATTCGAGACGGGTACAATGAGCAGTTCTTC. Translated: CARSIRDGYNEQFF.

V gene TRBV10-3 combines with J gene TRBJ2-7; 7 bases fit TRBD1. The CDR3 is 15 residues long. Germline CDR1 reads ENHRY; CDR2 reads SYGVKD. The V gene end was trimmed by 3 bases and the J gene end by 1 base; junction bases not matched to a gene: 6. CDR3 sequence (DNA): TGTGCCATCAGTGACACCGGGACAGCTTCCTACGAGCAGTACTTC. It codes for CAISDTGTASYEQYF.

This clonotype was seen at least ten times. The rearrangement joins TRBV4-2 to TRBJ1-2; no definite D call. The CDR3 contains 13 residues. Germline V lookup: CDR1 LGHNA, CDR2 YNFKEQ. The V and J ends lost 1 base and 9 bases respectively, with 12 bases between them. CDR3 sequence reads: CASSQVAVESYTF. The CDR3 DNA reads TGTGCCAGCAGCCAAGTAGCGGTCGAAAGCTACACCTTC.

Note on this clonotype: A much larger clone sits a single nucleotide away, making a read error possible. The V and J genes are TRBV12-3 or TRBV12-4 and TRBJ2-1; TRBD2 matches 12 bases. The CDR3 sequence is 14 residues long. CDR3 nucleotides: TGTGCCAGCAGTTTTCTAGCGGGAGGGAATGGGCAGTTCTTC. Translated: CASSFLAGGNGQFF.

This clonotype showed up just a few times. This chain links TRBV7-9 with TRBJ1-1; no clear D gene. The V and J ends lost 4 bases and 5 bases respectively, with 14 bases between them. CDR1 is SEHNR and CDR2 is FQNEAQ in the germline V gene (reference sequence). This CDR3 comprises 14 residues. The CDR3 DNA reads TGTGCCAGCAGCTCTTTGGGAGGGAGGACTGAAGCTTTCTTT. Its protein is CASSSLGGRTEAFF. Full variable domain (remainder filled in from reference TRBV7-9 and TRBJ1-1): DTGVSQNPRHKITKRGQNVTFRCDPISEHNRLYWYRQTLGQGPEFLTYFQNEAQLEKSRLLSDRFSAERPKGSFSTLEIQRTEQGDSAMYLCASSSLGGRTEAFFGQGTRLTVV.

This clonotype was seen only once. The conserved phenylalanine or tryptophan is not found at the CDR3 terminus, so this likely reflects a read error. The CDR3 protein is CSVSNQANGEQYY. In DNA form, the CDR3 reads TGCAGTGTCAGTAACCAGGCCAATGGAGAGCAGTACTAC. V and J are TRBV29-1 and TRBJ2-7; no definite D call. Germline V lookup: CDR1 SQVTM, CDR2 ANQGSEA. The CDR3 covers 13 residues.

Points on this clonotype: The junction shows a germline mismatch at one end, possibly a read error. CDR3 residues: CASSLVQMGTRGF. In nucleotides, the CDR3 is TGTGCCAGCAGCTTAGTCCAAATGGGGACTAGGGGCTTC. The gene calls are TRBV7-9 and TRBJ2-1; 8 nucleotides align to TRBD2. The CDR3 loop spans 13 amino acids. Per germline, CDR1 SEHNR and CDR2 FQNEAQ (reference sequence).

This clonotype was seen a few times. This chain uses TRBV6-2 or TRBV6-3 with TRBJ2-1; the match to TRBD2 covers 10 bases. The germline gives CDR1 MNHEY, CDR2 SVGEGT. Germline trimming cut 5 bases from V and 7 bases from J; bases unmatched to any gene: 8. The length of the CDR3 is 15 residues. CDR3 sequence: CASSPEAGGRNEQFF. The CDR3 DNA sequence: TGTGCCAGCAGTCCCGAAGCGGGAGGGAGGAATGAGCAGTTCTTC.

The CDR3 nucleotides are TGTGCCAGCAGCCCGGGACGGAGGTATACTGAAGCTTTCTTT. Its translation: CASSPGRRYTEAFF. The chain employs TRBV28 and TRBJ1-1, with a weak D call TRBD1 (5 bases). V gave up 6 bases and J gave up 5 bases, with 16 bases separating them. Per the germline V gene, CDR1 is MDHEN and CDR2 is SYDVKM. This CDR3 comprises 14 residues.